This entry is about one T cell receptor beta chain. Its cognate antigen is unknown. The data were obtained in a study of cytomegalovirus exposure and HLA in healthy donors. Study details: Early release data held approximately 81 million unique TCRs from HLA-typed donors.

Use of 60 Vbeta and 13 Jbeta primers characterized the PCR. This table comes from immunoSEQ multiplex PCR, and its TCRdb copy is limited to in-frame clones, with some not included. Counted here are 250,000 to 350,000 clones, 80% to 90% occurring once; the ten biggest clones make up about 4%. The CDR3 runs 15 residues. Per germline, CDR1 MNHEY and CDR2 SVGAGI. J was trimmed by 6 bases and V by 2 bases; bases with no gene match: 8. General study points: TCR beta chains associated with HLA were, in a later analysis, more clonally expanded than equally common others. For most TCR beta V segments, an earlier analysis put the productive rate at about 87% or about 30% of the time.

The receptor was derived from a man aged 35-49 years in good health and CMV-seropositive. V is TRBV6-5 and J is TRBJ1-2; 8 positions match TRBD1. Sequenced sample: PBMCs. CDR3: CASSYRLRQGHGYTF. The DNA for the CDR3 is TGTGCCAGCAGTTACAGGCTGAGACAGGGGCATGGCTACACCTTC.